One and the same sample provided the 14 T cell receptor beta chains below, sequenced in a study of CD4 and CD8 cells across lung adenocarcinoma regions. MiXCR, run by TCRdb on the PCR reads, gives a single entry per CDR3 protein. The repertoire holds 20,000 or so distinct CDR3 sequences, with around 50% as singletons. What was sequenced was CD8+ T cells from the margin of a lung tumor. The receptors were sampled from a male donor with lung adenocarcinoma. The CD4 and CD8 labels of this study may be unreliable.

This clonotype was seen ten or more times. V gene TRBV14 combines with J gene TRBJ2-1; 8 nucleotides line up with TRBD2. Germline CDR1 SGHDN, CDR2 FVKESK. V lost 4 bases, J lost 0 bases, and 8 bases stayed unmatched. The CDR3 length is 17 residues. DNA of the CDR3: TGTGCCAGCAGCCCTTACTCCCTAGCGGGCTCCTACAATGAGCAGTTCTTC. Its translation is CASSPYSLAGSYNEQFF.

In regard to this clonotype: Mismatch with germline at one junction end may stem from a read error. The chain is built from TRBV27 and TRBJ2-1; TRBD2 agrees at 7 bases. This CDR3 spans 19 amino acids. The germline CDR1 and CDR2 sequences are MNHEY and SMNVEV (reference sequence). CDR3 coding DNA: TGCACCAGCCCCTTCGTGGGATGTAGGTTGGCTAGCGGCTACAATGAGCAGTTCTTC. Its protein is CTSPFVGCRLASGYNEQFF.

This clonotype came up once. The chain uses TRBV10-3 and TRBJ2-3; 7 bases fit TRBD1. Per the germline V gene, CDR1 is ENHRY and CDR2 is SYGVKD. V gave up 3 bases and J gave up 7 bases; unmatched junction bases: 25. This CDR3 region has 20 residues. CDR3 residues: CAISDRSKTRGRCDKNTQYF. In nucleotides, the CDR3 is TGTGCCATCAGTGATAGGTCGAAAACTAGGGGGCGGTGTGACAAAAATACGCAGTATTTT.

The chain carries TRBV27 and TRBJ2-1, with D possibly matching TRBD1 (5 bases). V lost 3 bases and J lost 0, with 15 bases in between. The CDR3 spans 17 residues. Germline values: CDR1 MNHEY, CDR2 SMNVEV (reference sequence). The chain's CDR3 is CASSFGAGPISYNEQFF. The DNA for the CDR3 is TGTGCCAGCAGTTTTGGGGCAGGCCCCATCTCCTACAATGAGCAGTTCTTC.

The chain joins TRBV6-1 to TRBJ2-1; TRBD2 is a possible D gene (6 bases). This CDR3 has 14 residues. Trimming left V 6 bases short and J 2 bases short, with 11 bases between. CDR1 is MNHNS and CDR2 is SASEGT in the germline V gene. CDR3 sequence reads: CASSHGGPYNEQFF. In DNA form, the CDR3 reads TGTGCCAGCAGCCACGGGGGTCCCTACAATGAGCAGTTCTTC.

The count of this clonotype is one. V and J are TRBV27 and TRBJ2-4; D possibly corresponds to TRBD2 (6 bases). Deletions cut 9 bases from V and 13 bases from J, with 28 bases between. The CDR3 extends over 15 amino acids. Germline assignment: CDR1 MNHEY and CDR2 SMNVEV (reference sequence). The CDR3 reads CARGPAGADQNTQYF. Here the CDR3 DNA reads TGTGCCAGGGGGCCAGCGGGTGCGGACCAAAACACCCAGTACTTC.

Comments on this clonotype: One end of the junction does not line up with germline, which may come from a read error. In nucleotides, the CDR3 is TGTGTTTGTGCGGGGGGGGGGGCCCGTGACCAAGATACCCAGTATTTT. This encodes CVCAGGGARDQDTQYF. V and J are TRBV25-1 and TRBJ2-3, with 9 bases fitting TRBD2. The germline CDR1 and CDR2 sequences are MGHDK and SYGVNS. This CDR3 has 16 residues.

This clonotype occurred a few times. A much larger clone differs from this one at a single base, so this may be a read error. The CDR3 DNA is TGTGCCAGCAGGTCTCCCGGGGTCTACAATGAGCAGTACTTC. Amino acid sequence: CASRSPGVYNEQYF. The V gene is TRBV25-1, the J gene TRBJ2-4, with D possibly being TRBD2 (5 bases). V lost 6 bases, J lost 13 bases, and 22 bases lay in between. Germline loops: CDR1 MGHDK, CDR2 SYGVNS. The CDR3 extends over 14 amino acids. Complete variable domain (other parts from reference TRBV25-1 and TRBJ2-4): EADIYQTPRYLVIGTGKKITLECSQTMGHDKMYWYQQDPGMELHLIHYSYGVNSTEKGDLSSESTVSRIRTEHFPLTLESARPSHTSQYLCASRSPGVYNEQYFGAGTRLSVL.

Only a few counts were recorded for this clonotype. The V call is TRBV6-1, the J call TRBJ1-2; 10 positions agree with TRBD1. The CDR3 is 16 residues long. Germline V gene sequence: CDR1 MNHNS, CDR2 SASEGT. Trimming cost V 8 bases and J 3 bases; bases outside gene matches: 12. The CDR3 bases are TGTGCCAGCCTTATGGGACAGGGGAGAAAGGACTATGGCTACACCTTC. This translates into CASLMGQGRKDYGYTF.

In its sample, this clonotype is medium-sized. The V gene is TRBV10-2, the J gene TRBJ2-1; 9 bases fit TRBD2. TRBJ2-7 explains the end of the DNA better; the J call may be wrong. The CDR3 contains 14 residues. CDR1 is WSHSY, CDR2 SAAADI, per germline. The CDR3 here is CASRASGTVNEQYF. Here the CDR3 DNA reads TGCGCCAGCCGCGCTAGCGGGACAGTGAACGAGCAGTACTTC.

The chain combines TRBV27 with TRBJ2-5, with 7 bases identical to TRBD1. The ends lost 9 bases at V and 5 bases at J; junction bases unmatched: 9. This CDR3 is built from 13 residues. Germline V gives CDR1 MNHEY, CDR2 SMNVEV (reference sequence). The CDR3 spells CARSEGARETQYF. CDR3 DNA: TGTGCCAGGTCCGAGGGGGCTCGGGAGACCCAGTACTTC.

V and J are TRBV6-1 and TRBJ2-3; D is perhaps TRBD1 or TRBD2 (6 bases each). This CDR3 has 14 residues. Germline CDR1 and CDR2: MNHNS and SASEGT. V dropped 8 bases and J dropped 1 base, with 13 bases sitting between them. CDR3 region: CASWGDTRTDTQYF. DNA for the CDR3: TGTGCCAGCTGGGGGGACACCCGCACAGATACGCAGTATTTT.

The rearrangement links TRBV27 to TRBJ2-3, with D possibly being TRBD1 (5 bases). Germline CDR1 reads MNHEY; CDR2 reads SMNVEV (reference sequence). Between the trimmed V and J ends, which lost 7 bases and 4 bases, there was a span of 18 bases. The CDR3 length is 15 residues. In DNA, the CDR3 is TGTGCCAGCACCTTAGACAGAACTAACCCAGATACGCAGTATTTT. This translates into CASTLDRTNPDTQYF.

The chain combines TRBV10-3 with TRBJ2-6; maybe TRBD1 (6 bases). This CDR3 spans 15 amino acids. Per the germline V gene, CDR1 is ENHRY and CDR2 is SYGVKD. Trimming removed 10 bases from V and 0 bases from J, with 13 bases in between. The CDR3, as DNA: TGTGCCACTCTGACAGGTTCCTCTGGGGCCAACGTCCTGACTTTC. Its protein is CATLTGSSGANVLTF.